This T cell receptor (beta chain) was found in a study of beta chain features in type 1 diabetes. In the study overall: Summed over all samples, the examined sorted cells came to fewer than 120,000,000. Whole-study findings and limits: cDNA sequencing could over-represent cells with high TCR expression. TCRB CDR3s from Type 1 diabetes patients were moderately but significantly shorter in all four CD4+ subsets.

This clone has just a few counts. Its target is unknown. V was shortened by 2 bases and J by 7 bases, with 16 bases between the two germline ends. Germline CDR1 is MNHEY and CDR2 is SVGAGI. The CDR3 consists of 15 residues. The entirety of the isolated RNA underwent reverse transcription, so expressed TCRB transcripts were sequenced. The data were produced by immunoSEQ multiplex PCR, yet TCRdb's version contains in-frame clones alone and is incomplete. This table holds more than 300,000 clones, roughly 8% found once. This sequence joins TRBV6-5 and TRBJ2-3, with no clear D. The clonotype comes from a young woman in good health. Sequencing was carried out using central memory CD4+ T cells from blood. CDR3 sequence reads: CASSYTPRGAYTQYF. DNA of the CDR3: TGTGCCAGCAGTTACACACCGCGAGGAGCGTATACGCAGTATTTT.